The 15 T cell receptor beta chains in this list originate from one sample, sequenced in a study of CXCR3-negative and CXCR3-positive naive CD8 T cells. The study's findings and limits: Compared with CXCR3-negative naive cells, CXCR3-positive naive cells showed more hydrophobic TRB CDR3s.

No antigen has been identified for these receptors. The libraries of TRB cDNA were constructed through 5' RACE using UMI labels. No DNA is given; TCRdb re-called the 5' RACE reads and lists each CDR3 protein once. The sample table includes about 120,000 distinct CDR3 sequences. Sequenced: naive CXCR3+ CD8+ T cells from blood. Subset given: CD45RO-CCR7+CD27+CD95- naive CD8+ T cells expressing CXCR3 (TNR3+). The receptor source for this set is a human donor in good health. Some clones in this sample may be carry-over from other donors' samples.

The chain combines TRBV28 with TRBJ2-1. CDR1 and CDR2 from the germline V gene are MDHEN and SYDVKM. The CDR3 length is 11 residues. Here the CDR3 reads CASSFSYEQFF. The whole variable domain, filled in from reference TRBV28 and TRBJ2-1, reads DVKVTQSSRYLVKRTGEKVFLECVQDMDHENMFWYRQDPGLGLRLIYFSYDVKMKEKGDIPEGYSVSREKKERFSLILESASTNQTSMYLCASSFSYEQFFGPGTRLTVL.

The chain is built from TRBV29-1 and TRBJ2-7. Germline assignment: CDR1 SQVTM and CDR2 ANQGSEA. The CDR3 extends over 13 amino acids. The CDR3: CSVEAPTLREQYF.

V and J are TRBV3-1 and TRBJ2-1; TCRdb picks TRBD1, but there is no DNA to check that call. This CDR3 spans 16 amino acids. Germline values: CDR1 LGHDT, CDR2 YNNKEL (reference sequence). The CDR3 loop reads CASSQVTGALYNEQFF.

J is TRBJ2-3 and V is TRBV10-3. The CDR3 length is 16 residues. The germline V gene encodes CDR1 ENHRY and CDR2 SYGVKD. CDR3 residues: CAISESTGLITDTQYF.

CDR3 amino acids: CASSQDRNYGYTF. The V and J genes are TRBV4-1 and TRBJ1-2. Germline V gene sequence: CDR1 MGHRA, CDR2 YSYEKL. This CDR3 region has 13 residues.

The chain combines TRBV25-1 with TRBJ2-5. Germline CDR1 is MGHDK and CDR2 is SYGVNS. The CDR3 consists of 11 residues. CDR3: CASSDGPLGYF.

CDR3 in amino acids: CASSSSVPGEQFF. The V and J genes are TRBV7-9 and TRBJ2-1; TCRdb's D call, TRBD2, is unchecked because there is no DNA. CDR1 and CDR2 from the germline V gene are SEHNR and FQNEAQ (reference sequence). The CDR3 runs 13 residues.

CDR3 in amino acids: CASSSNRDSSYEQFF. This chain joins TRBV5-1 and TRBJ2-1; lacking DNA, the TRBD2 call made by TCRdb goes unchecked. Germline loops: CDR1 SGHRS, CDR2 YFSETQ. The CDR3 runs 15 residues.

The V call is TRBV9, the J call TRBJ2-1; absent DNA, TCRdb's TRBD1 call cannot be checked. Per germline, CDR1 SGDLS and CDR2 YYNGEE. The CDR3 sequence is 14 residues long. CDR3 region: CASSLPPGSGEQFF.

The chain employs TRBV7-8 and TRBJ2-1; TCRdb reports TRBD2, a call that lacks DNA to check it against. CDR1 is SGHVS, CDR2 FQNEAQ, per germline. The length of the CDR3 is 16 residues. CDR3 sequence: CASNLLAGLKNNEQFF. The complete variable domain, with remaining parts taken from reference TRBV7-8 and TRBJ2-1, reads GAGVSQSPRYKVAKRGQDVALRCDPISGHVSLFWYQQALGQGPEFLTYFQNEAQLDKSGLPSDRFFAERPEGSVSTLKIQRTQQEDSAVYLCASNLLAGLKNNEQFFGPGTRLTVL.

CDR3 sequence reads: CSAREQGLNTGELFF. The J gene is TRBJ2-2, the V gene TRBV20-1; absent DNA, TCRdb's TRBD1 call cannot be checked. Germline-derived CDR1 and CDR2 are DFQATT and SNEGSKA (reference sequence). The CDR3 consists of 15 residues.

The V gene is TRBV2, the J gene TRBJ2-5; the TRBD1 assignment by TCRdb is unverifiable without DNA. The CDR3 extends over 16 amino acids. CDR1 is SNHLY, CDR2 FYNNEI, per germline. CDR3 residues: CASSLGDIRSRETQYF.

V is TRBV28 and J is TRBJ1-5; TCRdb's D call of TRBD1 is untestable without DNA. Germline V gene sequence: CDR1 MDHEN, CDR2 SYDVKM. There are 18 residues in the CDR3. This chain's CDR3 is CASSDRSRRRGLGQPQHF.

The chain is built from TRBV5-1 and TRBJ2-7; TCRdb selects TRBD1, and the lack of DNA leaves this call unchecked. The CDR3 covers 15 residues. CDR1 is SGHRS and CDR2 is YFSETQ in the germline V gene. The chain's CDR3 is CASARDRTGAGEQYF.

This chain connects TRBV7-8 to TRBJ2-5; TCRdb designates TRBD1, a call that cannot be tested without DNA. The length of the CDR3 is 16 residues. Germline CDR1 reads SGHVS; CDR2 reads FQNEAQ. CDR3 loop: CASSPLLGTAQETQYF.